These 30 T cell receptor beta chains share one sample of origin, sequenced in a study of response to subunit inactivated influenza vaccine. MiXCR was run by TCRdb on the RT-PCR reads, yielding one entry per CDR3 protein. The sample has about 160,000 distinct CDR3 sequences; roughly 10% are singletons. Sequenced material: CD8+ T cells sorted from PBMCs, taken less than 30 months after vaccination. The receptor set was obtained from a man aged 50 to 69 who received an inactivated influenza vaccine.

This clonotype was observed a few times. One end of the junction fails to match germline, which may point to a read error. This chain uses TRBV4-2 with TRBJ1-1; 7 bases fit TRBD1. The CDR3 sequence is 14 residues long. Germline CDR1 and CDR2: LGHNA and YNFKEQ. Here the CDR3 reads CASSQGQGRTEALF. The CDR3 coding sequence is TGTGCCAGCAGCCAAGGACAGGGAAGGACTGAAGCTCTCTTT.

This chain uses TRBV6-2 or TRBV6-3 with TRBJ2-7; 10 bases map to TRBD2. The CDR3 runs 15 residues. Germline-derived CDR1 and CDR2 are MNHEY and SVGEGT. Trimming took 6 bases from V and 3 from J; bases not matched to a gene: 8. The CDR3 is CASRTTSGVFYEQYF. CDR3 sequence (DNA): TGTGCCAGCAGAACAACTAGCGGGGTATTCTACGAGCAGTACTTC.

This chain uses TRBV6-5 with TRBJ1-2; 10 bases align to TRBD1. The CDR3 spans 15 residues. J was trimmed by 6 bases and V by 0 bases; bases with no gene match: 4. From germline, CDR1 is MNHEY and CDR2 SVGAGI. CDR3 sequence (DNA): TGTGCCAGCAGTTACTCGGGGACAGGGGCAGATGGCTACACCTTC. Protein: CASSYSGTGADGYTF.

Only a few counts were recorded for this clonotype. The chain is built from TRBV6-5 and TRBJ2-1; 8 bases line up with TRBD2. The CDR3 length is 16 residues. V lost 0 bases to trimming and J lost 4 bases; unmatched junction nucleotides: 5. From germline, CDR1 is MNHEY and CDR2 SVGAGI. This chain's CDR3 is CASSYSIAGRYNEQFF. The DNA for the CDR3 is TGTGCCAGCAGTTACTCGATAGCGGGGAGATACAATGAGCAGTTCTTC.

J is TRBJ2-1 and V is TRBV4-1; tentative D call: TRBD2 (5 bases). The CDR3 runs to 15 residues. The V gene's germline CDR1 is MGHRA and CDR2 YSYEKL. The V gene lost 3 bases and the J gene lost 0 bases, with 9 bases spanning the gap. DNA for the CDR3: TGCGCCAGCAGCCAGGGCGGACTCTCCTACAATGAGCAGTTCTTC. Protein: CASSQGGLSYNEQFF.

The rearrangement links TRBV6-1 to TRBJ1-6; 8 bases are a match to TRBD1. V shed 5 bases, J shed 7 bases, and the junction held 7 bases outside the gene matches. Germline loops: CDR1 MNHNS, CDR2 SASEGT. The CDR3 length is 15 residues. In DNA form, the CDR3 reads TGTGCCAGCAGTCCTCAGACAGGGGTGAATTCACCCCTCCACTTT. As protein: CASSPQTGVNSPLHF.

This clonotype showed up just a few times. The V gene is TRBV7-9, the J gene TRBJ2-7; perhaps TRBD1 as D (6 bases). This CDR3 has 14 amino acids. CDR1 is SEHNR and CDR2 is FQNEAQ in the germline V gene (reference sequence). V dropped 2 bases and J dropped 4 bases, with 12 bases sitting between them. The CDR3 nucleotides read TGTGCCAGCAGCTTAAACCAGGGGAGTTACGAGCAGTACTTC. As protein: CASSLNQGSYEQYF. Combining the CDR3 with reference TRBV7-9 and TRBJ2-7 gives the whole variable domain DTGVSQNPRHKITKRGQNVTFRCDPISEHNRLYWYRQTLGQGPEFLTYFQNEAQLEKSRLLSDRFSAERPKGSFSTLEIQRTEQGDSAMYLCASSLNQGSYEQYFGPGTRLTVT.

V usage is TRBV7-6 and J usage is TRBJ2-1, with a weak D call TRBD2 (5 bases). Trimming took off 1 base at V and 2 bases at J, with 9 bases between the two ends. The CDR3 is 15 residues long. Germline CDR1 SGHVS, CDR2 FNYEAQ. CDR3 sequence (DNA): TGTGCCAGCAGCTTAGAGGGAGAAACCTACAATGAGCAGTTCTTC. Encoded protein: CASSLEGETYNEQFF.

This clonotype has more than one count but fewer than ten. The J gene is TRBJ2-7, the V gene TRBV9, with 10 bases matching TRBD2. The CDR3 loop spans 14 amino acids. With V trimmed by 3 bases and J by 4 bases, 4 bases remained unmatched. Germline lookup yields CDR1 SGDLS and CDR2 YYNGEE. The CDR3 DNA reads TGTGCCAGCAGCGCTAGCGGGAGATGGTACGAGCAGTACTTC. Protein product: CASSASGRWYEQYF.

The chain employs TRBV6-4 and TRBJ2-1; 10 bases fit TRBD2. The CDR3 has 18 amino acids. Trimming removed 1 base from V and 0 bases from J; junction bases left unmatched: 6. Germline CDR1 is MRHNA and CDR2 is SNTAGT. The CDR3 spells CASSDYGTSASSYNEQFF. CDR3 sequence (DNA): TGTGCCAGCAGTGACTACGGGACTAGCGCCAGCTCCTACAATGAGCAGTTCTTC.

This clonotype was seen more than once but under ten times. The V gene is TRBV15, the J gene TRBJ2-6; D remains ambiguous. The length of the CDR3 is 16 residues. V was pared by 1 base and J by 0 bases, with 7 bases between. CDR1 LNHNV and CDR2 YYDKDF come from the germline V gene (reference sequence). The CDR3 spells CATSRGPYSGANVLTF. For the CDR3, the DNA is TGTGCCACCAGCAGAGGCCCATACTCTGGGGCCAACGTCCTGACTTTC.

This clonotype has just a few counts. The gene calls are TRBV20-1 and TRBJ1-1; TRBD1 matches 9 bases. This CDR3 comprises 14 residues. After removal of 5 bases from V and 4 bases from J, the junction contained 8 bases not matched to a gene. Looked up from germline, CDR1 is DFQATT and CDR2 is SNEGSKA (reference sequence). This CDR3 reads CSAARDRDGTEAFF. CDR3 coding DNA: TGCAGTGCTGCCCGGGACAGGGATGGCACTGAAGCTTTCTTT.

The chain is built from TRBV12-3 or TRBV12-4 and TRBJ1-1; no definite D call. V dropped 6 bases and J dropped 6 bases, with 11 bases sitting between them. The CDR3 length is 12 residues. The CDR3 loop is CASSPPSPEAFF. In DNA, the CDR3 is TGTGCCAGCAGCCCCCCAAGTCCTGAAGCTTTCTTT.

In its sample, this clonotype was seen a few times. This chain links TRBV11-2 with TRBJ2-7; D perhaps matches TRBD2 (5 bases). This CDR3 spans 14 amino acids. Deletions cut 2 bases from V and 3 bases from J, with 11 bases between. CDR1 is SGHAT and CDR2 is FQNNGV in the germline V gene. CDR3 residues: CASSLWSGVYEQYF. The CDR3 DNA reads TGTGCCAGCAGCTTATGGTCCGGGGTCTACGAGCAGTACTTC.

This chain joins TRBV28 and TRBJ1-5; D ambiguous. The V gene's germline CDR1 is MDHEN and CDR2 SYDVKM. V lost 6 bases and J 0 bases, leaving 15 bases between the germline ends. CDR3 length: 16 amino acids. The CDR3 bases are TGTGCCAGCAGCGAGATACAAGTTTATAGCAATCAGCCCCAGCATTTT. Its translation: CASSEIQVYSNQPQHF.

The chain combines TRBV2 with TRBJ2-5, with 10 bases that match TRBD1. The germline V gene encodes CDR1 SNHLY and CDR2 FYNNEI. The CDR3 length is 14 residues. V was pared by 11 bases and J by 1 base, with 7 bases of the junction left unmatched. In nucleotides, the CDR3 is TGTGCCCTCCGGGACAGGGGAATCCAAGAGACCCAGTACTTC. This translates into CALRDRGIQETQYF.

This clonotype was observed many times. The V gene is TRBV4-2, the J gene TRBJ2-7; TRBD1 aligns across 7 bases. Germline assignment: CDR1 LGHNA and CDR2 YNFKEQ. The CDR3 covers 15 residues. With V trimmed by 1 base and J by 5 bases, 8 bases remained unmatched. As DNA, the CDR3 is TGTGCCAGCAGCCAAGGAGTGACAGGGCTAAACGAGCAGTACTTC. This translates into CASSQGVTGLNEQYF.

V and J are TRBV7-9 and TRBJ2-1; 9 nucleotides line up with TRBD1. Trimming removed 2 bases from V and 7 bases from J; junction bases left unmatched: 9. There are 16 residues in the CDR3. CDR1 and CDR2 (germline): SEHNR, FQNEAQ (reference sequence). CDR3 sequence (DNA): TGTGCCAGCAGCTTACCTACAGGGGGCGCTAGGAATGAGCAGTTCTTC. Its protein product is CASSLPTGGARNEQFF.

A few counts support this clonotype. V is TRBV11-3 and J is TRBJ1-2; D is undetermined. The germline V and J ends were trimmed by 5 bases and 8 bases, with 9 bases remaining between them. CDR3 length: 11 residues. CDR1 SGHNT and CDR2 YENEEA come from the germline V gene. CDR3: CASSPRVGYTF. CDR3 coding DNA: TGTGCCAGCAGCCCTCGGGTCGGCTACACCTTC.

CDR3 protein: CASILGQAYNEQFF. CDR3 nucleotides: TGTGCCAGCATCTTGGGACAGGCTTACAATGAGCAGTTCTTC. V usage is TRBV7-8 and J usage is TRBJ2-1, with 8 bases lining up with TRBD1. Trimming took 7 bases from V and 4 from J; bases not matched to a gene: 6. The CDR3 spans 14 residues. The germline V gene has CDR1 SGHVS and CDR2 FQNEAQ.

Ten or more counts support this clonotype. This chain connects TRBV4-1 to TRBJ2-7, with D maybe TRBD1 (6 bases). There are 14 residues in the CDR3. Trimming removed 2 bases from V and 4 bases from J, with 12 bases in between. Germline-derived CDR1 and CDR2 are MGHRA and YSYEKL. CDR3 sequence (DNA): TGCGCCAGCAGCCAACTAGACAGGTTTTACGAGCAGTACTTC. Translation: CASSQLDRFYEQYF.

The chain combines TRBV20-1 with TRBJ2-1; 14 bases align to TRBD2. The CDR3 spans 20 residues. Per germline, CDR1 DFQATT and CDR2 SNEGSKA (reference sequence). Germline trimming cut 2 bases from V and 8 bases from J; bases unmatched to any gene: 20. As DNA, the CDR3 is TGCAGTGCTAGAATTTCAGGGGGACTAGCGGGAGCGGAGTTTAGTGATGAGCAGTTCTTC. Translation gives CSARISGGLAGAEFSDEQFF.

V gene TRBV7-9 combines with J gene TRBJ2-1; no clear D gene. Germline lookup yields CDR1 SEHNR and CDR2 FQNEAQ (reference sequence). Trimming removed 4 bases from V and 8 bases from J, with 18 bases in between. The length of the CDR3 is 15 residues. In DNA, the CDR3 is TGTGCCAGCAGCTATCGAAATGGAATAAGCGATGAGCAGTTCTTC. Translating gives CASSYRNGISDEQFF.

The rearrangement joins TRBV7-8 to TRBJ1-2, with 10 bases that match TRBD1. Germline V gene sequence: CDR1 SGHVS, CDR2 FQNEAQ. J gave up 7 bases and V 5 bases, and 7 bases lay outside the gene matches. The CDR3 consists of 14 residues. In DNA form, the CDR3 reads TGTGCCAGCAGCCCATCGACAGGGGGCCCTGGCTACACCTTC. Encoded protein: CASSPSTGGPGYTF.

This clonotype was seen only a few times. CDR3 sequence: CASTFGGGAYEQYF. In DNA form, the CDR3 reads TGTGCCAGCACGTTCGGAGGGGGGGCCTACGAGCAGTACTTC. This chain links TRBV5-5 with TRBJ2-7; possibly TRBD2 for D (7 bases). Germline CDR1 reads SGHKS; CDR2 reads YYEKEE (reference sequence). The CDR3 sequence is 14 residues long. Trimming removed 6 bases from V and 2 bases from J, with 15 bases in between.

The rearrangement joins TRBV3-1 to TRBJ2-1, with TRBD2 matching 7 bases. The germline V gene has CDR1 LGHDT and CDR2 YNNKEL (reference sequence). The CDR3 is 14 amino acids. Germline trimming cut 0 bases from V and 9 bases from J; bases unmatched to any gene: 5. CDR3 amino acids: CASSQEGGEGEQFF. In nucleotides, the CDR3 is TGTGCCAGCAGCCAAGAGGGCGGGGAGGGTGAGCAGTTCTTC.

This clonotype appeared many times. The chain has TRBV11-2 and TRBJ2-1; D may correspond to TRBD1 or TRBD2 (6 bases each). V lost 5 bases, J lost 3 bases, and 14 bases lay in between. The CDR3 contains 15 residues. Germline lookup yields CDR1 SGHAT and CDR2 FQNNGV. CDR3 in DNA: TGTGCCAGCAGCGCCAGCCGGGGGCTCTACAATGAGCAGTTCTTC. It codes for CASSASRGLYNEQFF.

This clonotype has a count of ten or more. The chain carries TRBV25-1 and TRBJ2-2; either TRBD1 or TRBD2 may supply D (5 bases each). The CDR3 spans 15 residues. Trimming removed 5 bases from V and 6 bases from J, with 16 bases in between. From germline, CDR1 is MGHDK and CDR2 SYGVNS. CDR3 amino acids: CASSPRGDAPGELFF. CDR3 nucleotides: TGTGCCAGCAGTCCCCGAGGGGATGCCCCCGGGGAGCTGTTTTTT.

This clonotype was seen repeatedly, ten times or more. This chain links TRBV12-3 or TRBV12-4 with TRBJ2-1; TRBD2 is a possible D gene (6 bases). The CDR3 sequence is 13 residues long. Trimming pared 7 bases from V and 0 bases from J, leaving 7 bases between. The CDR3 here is CASKEGSYNEQFF. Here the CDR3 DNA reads TGTGCCAGCAAGGAGGGCTCCTACAATGAGCAGTTCTTC.

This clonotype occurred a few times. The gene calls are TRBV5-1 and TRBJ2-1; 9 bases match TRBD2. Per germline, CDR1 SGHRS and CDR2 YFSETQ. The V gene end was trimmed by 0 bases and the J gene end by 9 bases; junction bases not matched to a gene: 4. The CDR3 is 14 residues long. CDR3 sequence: CASSLVSGGGEQFF. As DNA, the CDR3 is TGCGCCAGCAGCTTGGTTAGCGGGGGTGGTGAGCAGTTCTTC.